Listed here is a single T cell receptor (beta chain). The sample belongs to a study of cytomegalovirus exposure and HLA in healthy donors. Each donor was healthy, and each was a bone marrow donor. Researchers ran the PCR with 60 Vbeta and 13 Jbeta primers. Generated by immunoSEQ multiplex PCR, the TCRdb table keeps only in-frame clones and is missing some. The data contain 270,000 or so clones, 85% to 95% of them singletons. Trimming pared 0 bases from V and 5 bases from J, leaving 9 bases between. The V gene's germline CDR1 is SGHRS and CDR2 YFSETQ. CDR3 length: 13 residues. The sequence derives from a girl aged 2 to 10 in good health and CMV-seronegative. The chain employs TRBV5-1 and TRBJ2-7, with no clear D. The sample was PBMCs. Written as DNA, the CDR3 is TGCGCCAGCAGCTTGGCCTGGGCAGACGAGCAGTACTTC. Its protein product is CASSLAWADEQYF.